The T cell receptor beta chain under discussion was sequenced for a study of T cell repertoires in cytomegalovirus infection. Study-level information: Used in the study were CMV epitopes, some recently identified and HLA-C-restricted, others well-studied and HLA-B-restricted. It was the public TCR beta signatures that indicated both CMV infection and matching HLA type. Study conclusions and caveats: Carriers of CMV plus the relevant HLA were identified by cumulative public TCR beta family frequency. Dominant in the ex vivo response were TCR beta clonotypes restricted by HLA-C and specific for CMV.

MiXCR, run by TCRdb on the reads, gives a single entry per CDR3 protein. The table lists more than 250,000 distinct CDR3 sequences, 20% to 30% of them singletons. The V segment lost 7 bases and the J segment 6 bases; nucleotides outside the gene matches: 13. The CDR3 is made up of 16 amino acids. Germline V gene sequence: CDR1 SGHTA, CDR2 FQGNSA. This clonotype was picked up many times. Antigen specificity is unknown. This TCR came from a human donor in good health (CMV status not recorded). Some clones in this sample may be carry-over from other donors' samples. The chain carries TRBV7-2 and TRBJ2-1, with TRBD2 matching over 9 bases. The sequenced sample was cultured PBMCs, obtained from culture after CMV antigen stimulation. For the CDR3, the DNA is TGTGCCAGCAACCCCAGGGGCGGGAGGGCCCGCAATGAGCAGTTCTTC. It codes for CASNPRGGRARNEQFF. Full variable domain (remainder filled in from reference TRBV7-2 and TRBJ2-1): GAGVSQSPSNKVTEKGKDVELRCDPISGHTALYWYRQSLGQGLEFLIYFQGNSAPDKSGLPSDRFSAERTGGSVSTLTIQRTQQEDSAVYLCASNPRGGRARNEQFFGPGTRLTVL.